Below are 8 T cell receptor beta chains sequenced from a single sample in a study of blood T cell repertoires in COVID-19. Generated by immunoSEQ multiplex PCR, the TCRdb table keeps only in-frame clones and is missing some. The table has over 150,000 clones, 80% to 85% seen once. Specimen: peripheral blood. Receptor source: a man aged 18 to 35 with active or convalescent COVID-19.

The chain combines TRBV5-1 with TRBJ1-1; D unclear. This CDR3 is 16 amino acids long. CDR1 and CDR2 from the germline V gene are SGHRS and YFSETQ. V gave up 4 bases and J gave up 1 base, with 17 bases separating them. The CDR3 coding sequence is TGCGCCAGCAGCCTCCCGGGTATAAACGAGAACACTGAAGCTTTCTTT. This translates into CASSLPGINENTEAFF.

CDR3 nucleotide sequence: TGTGCCAGCAGTGCCCGAAGCCCGATCTCTGGAAACACCATATATTTT. Protein: CASSARSPISGNTIYF. V and J are TRBV6-1 and TRBJ1-3; D ambiguous. V shed 4 bases and J shed 0 bases, with 13 bases lying between them. CDR3 length: 16 residues. Germline V CDR1 and CDR2: MNHNS, SASEGT.

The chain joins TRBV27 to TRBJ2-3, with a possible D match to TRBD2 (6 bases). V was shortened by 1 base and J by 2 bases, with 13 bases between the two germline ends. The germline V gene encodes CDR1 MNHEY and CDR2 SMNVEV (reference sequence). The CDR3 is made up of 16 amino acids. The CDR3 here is CASSLLGLYTTDTQYF. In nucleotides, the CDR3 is TGTGCCAGCAGTTTATTGGGACTTTACACCACAGATACGCAGTATTTT.

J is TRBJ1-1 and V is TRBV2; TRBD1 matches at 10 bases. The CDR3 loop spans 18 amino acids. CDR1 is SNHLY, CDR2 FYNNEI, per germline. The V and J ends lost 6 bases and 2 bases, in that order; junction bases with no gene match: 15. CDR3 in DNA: TGTGCCAGCAGGGACAGACAGGGGGCCAACCCAATAAACACTGAAGCTTTCTTT. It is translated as CASRDRQGANPINTEAFF. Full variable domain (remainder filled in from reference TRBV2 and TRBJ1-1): EPEVTQTPSHQVTQMGQEVILRCVPISNHLYFYWYRQILGQKVEFLVSFYNNEISEKSEIFDDQFSVERPDGSNFTLKIRSTKLEDSAMYFCASRDRQGANPINTEAFFGQGTRLTVV.

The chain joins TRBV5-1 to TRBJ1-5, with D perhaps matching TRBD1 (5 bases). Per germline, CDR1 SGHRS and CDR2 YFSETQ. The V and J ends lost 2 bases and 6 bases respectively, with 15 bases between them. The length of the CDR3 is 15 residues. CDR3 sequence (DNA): TGCGCCAGCAGCTTCTCAGGGAATTTCGGTCAGCCCCAGCATTTT. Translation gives CASSFSGNFGQPQHF.

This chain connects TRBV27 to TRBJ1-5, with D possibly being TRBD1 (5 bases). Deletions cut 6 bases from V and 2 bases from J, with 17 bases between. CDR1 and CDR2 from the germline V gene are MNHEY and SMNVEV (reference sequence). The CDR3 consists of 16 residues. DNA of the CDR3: TGTGCCAGCAGCTCTCCAGGAGGAGGGGGCAATCAGCCCCAGCATTTT. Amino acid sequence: CASSSPGGGGNQPQHF.

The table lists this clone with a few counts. The CDR3 DNA reads as TGTGCCAGCCTATCCGGGACAGGGGGTAAAGAGACCCAGTACTTC. Protein sequence: CASLSGTGGKETQYF. The chain is built from TRBV2 and TRBJ2-5; 11 positions match TRBD1. Trimming cost V 8 bases and J 3 bases; bases outside gene matches: 8. Germline-derived CDR1 and CDR2 are SNHLY and FYNNEI. The CDR3 has 15 residues. The entire variable domain, with the rest obtained from reference TRBV2 and TRBJ2-5, is as follows: EPEVTQTPSHQVTQMGQEVILRCVPISNHLYFYWYRQILGQKVEFLVSFYNNEISEKSEIFDDQFSVERPDGSNFTLKIRSTKLEDSAMYFCASLSGTGGKETQYFGPGTRLLVL.

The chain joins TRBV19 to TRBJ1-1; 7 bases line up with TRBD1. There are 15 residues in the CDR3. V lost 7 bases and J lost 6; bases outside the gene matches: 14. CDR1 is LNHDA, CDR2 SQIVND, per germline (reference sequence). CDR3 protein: CASTPAVATGSEAFF. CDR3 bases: TGTGCCAGTACCCCGGCGGTAGCGACAGGGTCTGAAGCTTTCTTT.